This TCR beta chain was obtained from a study of T cells in localized non-small cell lung cancer. Study observations and caveats: Adjacent uninvolved lung had the highest clonality, suggesting focused antigen responses.

Comment on this clone: As yet, its antigen is unknown.

The CDR3 has 14 amino acids. In germline, CDR1 is LGHNA, CDR2 YNFKEQ. Trimming pared 5 bases from V and 3 bases from J, leaving 14 bases between. TCRdb's copy holds only in-frame clones and misses some; the assay was immunoSEQ multiplex PCR. The sample shows about 41,000 clones, roughly 80% of them seen only once. The rearrangement links TRBV4-2 to TRBJ2-7, with D hard to call. The material was PBMCs, obtained before any cancer treatment. This sequence was found in a man aged 35 to 69 with stage II lung adenocarcinoma. The CDR3 DNA sequence: TGTGCCAGCAGCTTGGAATTTGGGGACTACGAGCAGTACTTC. Its translation is CASSLEFGDYEQYF.